This T cell receptor beta chain comes out of a study of T cell responses to AZD1222 COVID-19 vaccine. Points from the study as a whole: Females outnumbered males among donors, who were mostly white British; clonal diversity was possibly underestimated. Only a handful of AZD1222 recipients, six or seven in all, had baseline seropositivity. Vaccine-associated CD4 TCRs spanned spike, dominant at 160-218 and 743-854.

Note on this clone: What it binds is unknown.

CDR1 is LNHDA and CDR2 is SQIVND in the germline V gene (reference sequence). Trimming cost V 3 bases and J 2 bases; bases outside gene matches: 10. The CDR3 consists of 18 residues. TCRdb keeps only in-frame clones here, not all; method: immunoSEQ multiplex PCR. The sample records about 150,000 clones, around 90% being singletons. This clonotype originated in an adult who received the MenACWY meningococcal vaccine as a control. This chain joins TRBV19 and TRBJ2-1, with 10 bases aligning to TRBD2. Material: peripheral blood, obtained 28 days after the second dose of the MenACWY control vaccine. CDR3 nucleotides: TGTGCCAGTAGTATGGAGGCCCCGAGCGGGAGGGCCTACAATGAGCAGTTCTTC. It is translated as CASSMEAPSGRAYNEQFF. The whole variable domain, remainder taken from reference TRBV19 and TRBJ2-1, is DGGITQSPKYLFRKEGQNVTLSCEQNLNHDAMYWYRQDPGQGLRLIYYSQIVNDFQKGDIAEGYSVSREKKESFPLTVTSAQKNPTAFYLCASSMEAPSGRAYNEQFFGPGTRLTVL.